The 3 T cell receptor beta chains listed next were all sequenced from one sample in a study of cytomegalovirus exposure and HLA in healthy donors (TCRdb year 2017). Receptor amplification or capture employed the immunoSEQ multiplex PCR assay. TCRdb carries this immuneACCESS record with in-frame sequences only. Its versions omit some clonotypes, under half of them owing to an unresolved V gene in the studies checked, with the rest unexplained. The sample data list 100,000 to 150,000 clones, and about 90% of these were observed just once. Around 3.3% of the sample rests with the top ten. Source material: PBMCs. Receptors were obtained from a man under 40 in good health and CMV-seronegative.

V is TRBV11-2 and J is TRBJ2-2; maybe TRBD1 (6 bases). CDR3 length: 14 residues. Germline V gene sequence: CDR1 SGHAT, CDR2 FQNNGV. Trimming cost V 4 bases and J 6 bases, with 12 bases left between them. This chain's CDR3 is CASSSYQGPGELFF. CDR3 coding DNA: TGTGCCAGCAGCTCCTACCAGGGGCCCGGGGAGCTGTTTTTT.

The rearrangement links TRBV10-3 to TRBJ1-2; 7 positions match TRBD1. The CDR3 is made up of 12 amino acids. V was clipped by 5 bases and J by 5 bases; unmatched bases: 2. Per the germline V gene, CDR1 is ENHRY and CDR2 is SYGVKD. The CDR3 bases are TGTGCCATCAGTCCGGGACAGTATGGCTACACCTTC. It encodes CAISPGQYGYTF.

In regard to this clone: This sample also contains other DNA sequences that code for the same CDR3. The chain uses TRBV5-1 and TRBJ2-5; D unresolved. CDR3 size: 11 residues. Per germline, CDR1 SGHRS and CDR2 YFSETQ. Trimming stripped 4 bases from V and 2 bases from J, with 3 bases between. This chain's CDR3 is CASSQQETQYF. In DNA form, the CDR3 reads TGCGCCAGCAGCCAACAAGAGACCCAGTACTTC.